This TCR beta chain emerged from a study of CD8 T cells in Susac syndrome. Peripheral blood CD8+ and CD4+ T cells were profiled by TCR beta sequencing. Relapsing-remitting disease, either stable or active, was present in the multiple sclerosis controls, who were treatment-naive patients. RNA was extracted with the RNeasy kit, and a quantity of 0.5 to 1 ug was reverse transcribed using random hexamers. A multiplex approach, immunoSEQ multiplex PCR, amplified TCR beta CDR3 across 54 Vbeta and 13 Jbeta. Using its own MiXCR run on the immunoSEQ multiplex PCR reads, TCRdb lists one record per CDR3 protein. Here the sample spans 100,000 to 150,000 distinct CDR3 sequences, 90% to 95% being singletons. The germline CDR1 and CDR2 sequences are LGHDT and YNNKEL (reference sequence). The CDR3 is 15 amino acids. V was cut by 0 bases and J by 11 bases, with 14 bases left in between.

Material: CD4+ T cells from PBMCs. The TCR sequence derives from a human donor with multiple sclerosis. The chain recombines TRBV3-1 with TRBJ1-6; D ambiguous. The CDR3 protein is CASSQDGQGMAPLHF. CDR3 nucleotide sequence: TGTGCCAGCAGCCAAGATGGGCAAGGAATGGCACCCCTCCACTTT.